These 8 T cell receptor beta chains originate from one sample sequenced in a study of siplizumab effects on memory and regulatory T cells. The assay was immunoSEQ multiplex PCR, and TCRdb's table has in-frame clones only and misses some. Here the sample spans approximately 100,000 clones, 93% being singletons. Material for sequencing was Tregs sorted from blood. The source of these receptors is a human donor in good health.

The chain combines TRBV30 with TRBJ2-7; possibly TRBD1 for D (6 bases). Germline assignment: CDR1 GTSNPN and CDR2 SVGIG (reference sequence). CDR3 length: 14 amino acids. The ends were cut back, 2 bases at V and 3 bases at J, with 14 bases in the middle. CDR3 residues: CAWSSQGTVYEQYF. DNA of the CDR3: TGTGCCTGGAGTTCACAGGGAACTGTCTACGAGCAGTACTTC.

The chain links TRBV13 to TRBJ2-1; 8 bases agree with TRBD1. Germline CDR1 and CDR2: PRHDT and FYEKMQ (reference sequence). The CDR3 is made up of 14 amino acids. The V and J ends lost 3 bases and 12 bases, in that order; junction bases with no gene match: 10. CDR3 DNA sequence: TGTGCCAGCAGCTTTCAGGGGGCACGGGCGCGGCAGTTCTTC. Protein product: CASSFQGARARQFF.

Written as DNA, the CDR3 is TGCGCCAGCAGCTGGAACCAAGAGACCCAGTACTTC. It codes for CASSWNQETQYF. The gene calls are TRBV5-1 and TRBJ2-5; D gene ambiguous. V shed 3 bases and J shed 0 bases, with 3 bases lying between them. The length of the CDR3 is 12 residues. From germline, CDR1 is SGHRS and CDR2 YFSETQ.

This clone was found once. This chain joins TRBV30 and TRBJ1-1; D call uncertain. The V and J ends lost 3 bases and 2 bases respectively, with 10 bases between them. Germline-derived CDR1 and CDR2 are GTSNPN and SVGIG (reference sequence). CDR3 length: 13 residues. The CDR3 loop reads CAWRTLINTEAFF. For the CDR3, the DNA is TGTGCCTGGAGGACCTTGATTAACACTGAAGCTTTCTTT.

This chain links TRBV5-1 with TRBJ2-2, with 15 bases lining up with TRBD2. The germline V gene encodes CDR1 SGHRS and CDR2 YFSETQ. The ends lost 3 bases at V and 2 bases at J; junction bases unmatched: 2. This CDR3 comprises 17 residues. This chain's CDR3 is CASSSGLAGGNTGELFF. CDR3 nucleotide sequence: TGCGCCAGCAGCTCGGGACTAGCGGGAGGAAACACCGGGGAGCTGTTTTTT.

The chain combines TRBV14 with TRBJ2-7, with no clear D. The CDR3 loop spans 14 amino acids. In germline, CDR1 is SGHDN, CDR2 FVKESK. V was shortened by 0 bases and J by 12 bases, with 18 bases between the two germline ends. CDR3 loop: CASSQDISMTPRYF. The CDR3 DNA follows: TGTGCCAGCAGCCAAGATATCTCAATGACACCCCGGTACTTC.

CDR3 protein: CASSLVTGAGNTIYF. Here the CDR3 DNA reads TGTGCCAGCAGCTTAGTGACGGGGGCTGGAAACACCATATATTTT. This chain joins TRBV7-2 and TRBJ1-3; tentatively, D is TRBD1 (5 bases). This CDR3 is 15 amino acids long. Germline CDR1 SGHTA, CDR2 FQGNSA. Trimming stripped 1 base from V and 2 bases from J, with 9 bases between.

This clone has more than one count but fewer than ten. Written as DNA, the CDR3 is TGTGCCAGCAGCTTAAGTGGACTAGCGGGGGGTTTAAACACCGGGGAGCTGTTTTTT. As protein: CASSLSGLAGGLNTGELFF. This chain connects TRBV7-3 to TRBJ2-2; 14 bases align to TRBD2. The CDR3 runs to 19 residues. Germline CDR1 is SGHTA and CDR2 is FQGTGA. Losses at the gene ends were 1 base for V and 2 bases for J; bases not matched to a gene: 6. Looking up the rest from reference TRBV7-3 and TRBJ2-2 gives the full variable domain: GAGVSQTPSNKVTEKGKYVELRCDPISGHTALYWYRQSLGQGPEFLIYFQGTGAADDSGLPNDRFFAVRPEGSVSTLKIQRTERGDSAVYLCASSLSGLAGGLNTGELFFGEGSRLTVL.